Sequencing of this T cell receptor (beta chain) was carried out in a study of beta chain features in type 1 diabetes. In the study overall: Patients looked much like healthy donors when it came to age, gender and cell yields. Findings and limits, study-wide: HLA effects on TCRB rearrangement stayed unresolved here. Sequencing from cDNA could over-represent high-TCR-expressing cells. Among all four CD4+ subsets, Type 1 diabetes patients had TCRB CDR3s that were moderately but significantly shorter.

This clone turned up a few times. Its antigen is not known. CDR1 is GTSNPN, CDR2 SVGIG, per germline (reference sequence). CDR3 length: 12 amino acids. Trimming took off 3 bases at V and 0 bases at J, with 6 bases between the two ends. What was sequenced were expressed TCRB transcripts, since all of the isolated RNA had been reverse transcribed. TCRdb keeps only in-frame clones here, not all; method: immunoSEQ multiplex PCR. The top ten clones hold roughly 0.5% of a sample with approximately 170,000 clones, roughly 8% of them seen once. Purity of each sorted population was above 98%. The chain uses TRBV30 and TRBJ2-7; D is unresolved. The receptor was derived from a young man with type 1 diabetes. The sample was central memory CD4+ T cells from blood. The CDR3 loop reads CAWRDSSYEQYF. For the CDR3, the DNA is TGTGCCTGGAGAGATAGCTCCTACGAGCAGTACTTC.